This T cell receptor (beta chain) was identified in a study of control samples from healthy donors and cancer patients. Profiled with immunoSEQ multiplex PCR; TCRdb holds only in-frame clones, not every one. The data contain approximately 150,000 clones, approximately 92% of them singletons. This clone showed up just once. The clonotype originates from a woman in her forties in good health. Sequencing was done on a sample of blood.

Written as DNA, the CDR3 is TGCGCCAGCAGCCCCTTAGGGTACACTGAAGCTTTCTTT. Its translation is CASSPLGYTEAFF. The chain has TRBV5-1 and TRBJ1-1; D gene ambiguous. The CDR3 covers 13 residues. Germline V gene sequence: CDR1 SGHRS, CDR2 YFSETQ. Trimming cost V 4 bases and J 3 bases, with 10 bases left between them. The variable domain in full, with the rest retrieved from reference TRBV5-1 and TRBJ1-1, is KAGVTQTPRYLIKTRGQQVTLSCSPISGHRSVSWYQQTPGQGLQFLFEYFSETQRNKGNFPGRFSGRQFSNSRSEMNVSTLELGDSALYLCASSPLGYTEAFFGQGTRLTVV.